Shown below are 22 T cell receptor beta chains from a single sample sequenced in a study of a mutant IDH1 vaccine in newly diagnosed glioma (TCRdb year 2021). Library generation was performed with the immunoSEQ multiplex PCR assay. Drawn from immuneACCESS, this table holds only the in-frame rearrangements with V and J called that TCRdb kept. Clones are partly lost; checked studies trace under half to an unresolved V gene and leave the rest unexplained. The sample table shows fewer than 50,000 clones, and about 78% are seen once. Jointly, the top ten make up 9% to 10% of the sample. The meaning of the sample's time point label: baseline, week 1 (first vaccination visit). In light of the paper, this sample's treatment or condition label describes: pre-vaccination baseline after standard-of-care therapy. The sequenced sample was PBMCs, obtained from a glioma patient treated with radiotherapy, temozolomide or both. The receptor set was obtained from a man aged 40-49 years with glioma. Some clones in this sample may be carry-over from other donors' samples.

This chain links TRBV5-1 with TRBJ2-7, with TRBD2 matching over 8 bases. J lost 2 bases, V lost 3 bases, and 4 bases had no gene match. The CDR3 has 14 residues. From germline, CDR1 is SGHRS and CDR2 YFSETQ. The CDR3 DNA reads as TGCGCCAGCAGCTCCTCGGGGGGGCCCTACGAGCAGTACTTC. Translating gives CASSSSGGPYEQYF.

The CDR3 region is CASSSRWTEAFF. Written as DNA, the CDR3 is TGTGCCAGCAGCTCTCGATGGACTGAAGCTTTCTTT. The chain combines TRBV7-2 with TRBJ1-1, with D unclear. Germline CDR1 is SGHTA and CDR2 is FQGNSA. There are 12 residues in the CDR3. The V and J ends lost 4 bases and 5 bases respectively, with 8 bases between them.

The rearrangement joins TRBV30 to TRBJ1-5; weak D call: TRBD1 (5 bases). Between the trimmed V and J ends, which lost 1 base and 3 bases, there was a span of 13 bases. The CDR3 loop spans 15 amino acids. In germline, CDR1 is GTSNPN, CDR2 SVGIG (reference sequence). The CDR3, as DNA: TGTGCCTGGAGTGGGGGTCGGGGCCCCAATCAGCCCCAGCATTTT. Protein product: CAWSGGRGPNQPQHF.

This clone was recorded only once. The CDR3, as DNA: TGTGCCAGCAGCTTAGGAAGTGGACTAGCGGGGGGAGATACGCAGTATTTT. Its translation is CASSLGSGLAGGDTQYF. The chain is built from TRBV7-8 and TRBJ2-3; 14 bases map to TRBD2. The CDR3 sequence is 17 residues long. The V gene end was trimmed by 1 base and the J gene end by 5 bases; junction bases not matched to a gene: 5. Germline CDR1 SGHVS, CDR2 FQNEAQ.

This clone showed up just a few times. The chain couples TRBV5-1 to TRBJ1-2, with D perhaps matching TRBD1 (6 bases). Germline values: CDR1 SGHRS, CDR2 YFSETQ. The V gene lost 1 base and the J gene lost 4 bases, with 29 bases spanning the gap. This CDR3 is built from 20 residues. The CDR3 spells CASSLRGGSATSQRGYGYTF. CDR3 nucleotides: TGCGCCAGCAGCTTGAGGGGGGGTTCCGCGACATCTCAAAGGGGCTATGGCTACACCTTC.

The chain couples TRBV4-1 to TRBJ2-7; a possible D gene is TRBD2 (6 bases). The CDR3 has 15 amino acids. V dropped 0 bases and J dropped 1 base, with 10 bases sitting between them. Germline CDR1 and CDR2: MGHRA and YSYEKL. The CDR3 DNA is TGCGCCAGCAGCCAAGAGAGGGACTCGTCCTACGAGCAGTACTTC. It codes for CASSQERDSSYEQYF.

The chain employs TRBV7-9 and TRBJ1-1; D might be TRBD1 (6 bases). V lost 0 bases and J lost 2, with 22 bases in between. The germline CDR1 and CDR2 sequences are SEHNR and FQNEAQ (reference sequence). The CDR3 loop spans 19 amino acids. CDR3 amino acids: CASSLAESRRGGGNTEAFF. The CDR3 nucleotides read TGTGCCAGCAGCTTAGCAGAGAGCCGCAGGGGCGGAGGAAACACTGAAGCTTTCTTT.

The chain combines TRBV5-8 with TRBJ2-4; no firm D call. Germline V gene lookup returns CDR1 SGHTS and CDR2 YDEGEE. CDR3 length: 11 amino acids. V dropped 2 bases and J dropped 7 bases, with 4 bases sitting between them. This CDR3 is CASSFMNIQYF. CDR3 bases: TGTGCCAGCAGCTTTATGAACATTCAGTACTTC.

This clone was counted only a few times. V usage is TRBV5-1 and J usage is TRBJ1-5; perhaps TRBD1 as D (5 bases). Trimming removed 1 base at V and 2 bases at J, with 10 bases between. The CDR3 extends over 15 amino acids. Looked up from germline, CDR1 is SGHRS and CDR2 is YFSETQ. CDR3 in DNA: TGCGCCAGCAGCTTGTCAGGGTATGGCAATCAGCCCCAGCATTTT. Its protein product is CASSLSGYGNQPQHF.

This sequence joins TRBV4-3 and TRBJ1-4; a weak D match, TRBD1 (5 bases). Trimming left V 4 bases short and J 3 bases short, with 15 bases between. The germline V gene encodes CDR1 LGHNA and CDR2 YSLEER. The CDR3 totals 16 residues. CDR3 nucleotide sequence: TGCGCCAGCAGCCCCTTATGGGGGGAATCTAATGAAAAACTGTTTTTT. This translates into CASSPLWGESNEKLFF.

The chain has TRBV9 and TRBJ1-3; perhaps TRBD1 as D (6 bases). CDR1 SGDLS and CDR2 YYNGEE come from the germline V gene. CDR3 length: 16 residues. The V gene lost 1 base and the J gene lost 0 bases, with 11 bases spanning the gap. The CDR3 is CASSVTGARSGNTIYF. CDR3 DNA sequence: TGTGCCAGCAGCGTAACGGGGGCTCGCTCTGGAAACACCATATATTTT.

This clone was counted between two and nine times. The V and J genes are TRBV2 and TRBJ2-7, with D tentatively TRBD1 (5 bases). This CDR3 has 14 amino acids. The germline V and J ends were trimmed by 6 bases and 2 bases, with 14 bases remaining between them. CDR1 and CDR2 (germline): SNHLY, FYNNEI. The CDR3 region has the DNA TGTGCCAGCAGCCCTCCGGACAAGACCTACGAGCAGTACTTC. Its translation is CASSPPDKTYEQYF.

The chain links TRBV11-2 to TRBJ1-2; D possibly corresponds to TRBD1 (5 bases). Per the germline V gene, CDR1 is SGHAT and CDR2 is FQNNGV. The CDR3 is made up of 13 amino acids. Deletions cut 4 bases from V and 7 bases from J, with 13 bases between. This CDR3 reads CASSSPGKGGYTF. The CDR3 region has the DNA TGTGCCAGCAGCTCCCCAGGGAAAGGTGGCTACACCTTC.

The V and J genes are TRBV4-1 and TRBJ1-1; TRBD1 might be the D (6 bases). Trimming took off 6 bases at V and 0 bases at J, with 8 bases between the two ends. Germline-derived CDR1 and CDR2 are MGHRA and YSYEKL. The CDR3 has 13 residues. The CDR3 protein is CASRWTVNTEAFF. The DNA of the CDR3 is TGCGCCAGCAGGTGGACAGTGAACACTGAAGCTTTCTTT.

This clone was counted a single time. The chain recombines TRBV18 with TRBJ1-6; D call uncertain. The CDR3 has 16 residues. Germline V gene data show CDR1 as KGHSH and CDR2 as LQKENI. The ends were cut back, 3 bases at V and 0 bases at J, with 9 bases in the middle. DNA for the CDR3: TGTGCCAGCTCACCCAACACTAACTCCTATAATTCACCCCTCCACTTT. The encoded protein is CASSPNTNSYNSPLHF. The full variable domain, in which reference TRBV18 and TRBJ1-6 provide the parts outside the CDR3, is NAGVMQNPRHLVRRRGQEARLRCSPMKGHSHVYWYRQLPEEGLKFMVYLQKENIIDESGMPKERFSAEFPKEGPSILRIQQVVRGDSAAYFCASSPNTNSYNSPLHFGNGTRLTVT.

The chain couples TRBV7-2 to TRBJ1-1, with D uncertain. CDR1 and CDR2 from the germline V gene are SGHTA and FQGNSA. The CDR3 is 14 amino acids. V lost 2 bases and J 5 bases, leaving 12 bases between the germline ends. The CDR3 sequence: CASSLSGLGTEAFF. The CDR3 coding sequence is TGTGCCAGCAGCTTATCGGGCTTGGGTACTGAAGCTTTCTTT.

This clone ranks as medium-sized. This chain joins TRBV7-9 and TRBJ1-1; tentatively, D is TRBD1 (5 bases). CDR1 is SEHNR and CDR2 is FQNEAQ in the germline V gene (reference sequence). V lost 2 bases to trimming and J lost 1 base, with 8 bases between them. The CDR3 covers 14 residues. The CDR3 reads CASSLLDRNTEAFF. DNA of the CDR3: TGTGCCAGCAGCTTACTCGACAGGAACACTGAAGCTTTCTTT. The complete variable domain, with remaining parts taken from reference TRBV7-9 and TRBJ1-1, reads DTGVSQNPRHKITKRGQNVTFRCDPISEHNRLYWYRQTLGQGPEFLTYFQNEAQLEKSRLLSDRFSAERPKGSFSTLEIQRTEQGDSAMYLCASSLLDRNTEAFFGQGTRLTVV.

The gene calls are TRBV21-1 and TRBJ1-2; the table's D call of TRBD1 was not tested on the DNA. TRBV21-1 constitutes a pseudogene. CDR3 length: 15 amino acids. The CDR3 DNA reads TGTGCCAGCAGCAAAGCTGGACATATTAACTATGGCTACACCTTC. It encodes CASSKAGHINYGYTF.

The chain joins TRBV7-2 to TRBJ1-2; D is unclear. Trimming stripped 5 bases from V and 4 bases from J, with 14 bases between. CDR1 SGHTA and CDR2 FQGNSA come from the germline V gene. The CDR3 covers 14 residues. The CDR3: CASSQRVAGYGYTF. In DNA form, the CDR3 reads TGTGCCAGCAGCCAACGGGTCGCCGGCTATGGCTACACCTTC.

The rearrangement uses TRBV6-5 and TRBJ2-2; D may match TRBD1 or TRBD2 (5 bases each). The CDR3 is made up of 15 amino acids. V lost 6 bases and J 2 bases, leaving 13 bases between the germline ends. The germline CDR1 and CDR2 sequences are MNHEY and SVGAGI. The DNA for the CDR3 is TGTGCCAGCAGGGACGGGACGGATAACACCGGGGAGCTGTTTTTT. Encoded protein: CASRDGTDNTGELFF.

The chain couples TRBV5-4 to TRBJ2-3, with no clear D. Germline V gene sequence: CDR1 SGHNT, CDR2 YYREEE (reference sequence). The CDR3 is 15 residues long. The ends were cut back, 4 bases at V and 0 bases at J, with 12 bases in the middle. The CDR3 DNA reads as TGTGCCAGCAGCCCCGGGTCCGCTAGCACAGATACGCAGTATTTT. This sequence encodes CASSPGSASTDTQYF.

This chain links TRBV2 with TRBJ1-5, with D uncertain. The CDR3 runs to 16 residues. From germline, CDR1 is SNHLY and CDR2 FYNNEI. V lost 3 bases and J lost 5, with 17 bases in between. DNA of the CDR3: TGTGCCAGCAGTGAGCAAGTCCAACAGACTCATCAGCCCCAGCATTTT. Translation: CASSEQVQQTHQPQHF.